The clone carrying this T cell receptor (beta chain) was seen more than once but under ten times. Antigen specificity is unknown. This specimen belongs to a study of beta chain features in type 1 diabetes. All of the isolated RNA was reverse transcribed, so expressed TCRB transcripts were sequenced. Sequenced by immunoSEQ multiplex PCR; TCRdb stores in-frame clones only, minus some. The data hold about 260,000 clones, with about 70% observed a single time. Study-wide results and caveats: Possible PCR preference for shorter templates applied equally to patients and controls. cDNA-based reads could over-represent cells with high TCR expression. Insertions were fewer and deletions more numerous at VDJ junctions in type 1 diabetes patients.

The sample consisted of naive CD4+ T cells from blood. This TCR came from a man aged 25 to 40 in good health.

DNA of the CDR3: TGCAGCGTCAGGGACAGGGGAATGACCTACGAGCAGTACTTC. The encoded protein is CSVRDRGMTYEQYF. The chain carries TRBV29-1 and TRBJ2-7; 10 bases line up with TRBD1. V dropped 6 bases and J dropped 2; count of bases not matched to a gene: 7. The CDR3 has 14 amino acids. The germline CDR1 and CDR2 sequences are SQVTM and ANQGSEA.